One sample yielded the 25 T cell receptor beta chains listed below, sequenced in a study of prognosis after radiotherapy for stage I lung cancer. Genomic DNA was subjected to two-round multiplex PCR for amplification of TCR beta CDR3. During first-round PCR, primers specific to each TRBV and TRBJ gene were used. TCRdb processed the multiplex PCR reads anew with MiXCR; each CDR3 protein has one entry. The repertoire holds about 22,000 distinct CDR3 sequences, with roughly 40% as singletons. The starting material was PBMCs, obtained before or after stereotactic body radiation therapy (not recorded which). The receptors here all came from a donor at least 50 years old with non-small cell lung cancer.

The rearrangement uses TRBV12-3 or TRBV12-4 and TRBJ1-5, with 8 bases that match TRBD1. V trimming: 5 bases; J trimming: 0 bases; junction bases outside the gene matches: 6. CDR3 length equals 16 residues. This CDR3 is CASSVRGRGSNQPQHF. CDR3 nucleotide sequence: TGTGCCAGCAGTGTCAGGGGGCGCGGTAGCAATCAGCCCCAGCATTTT.

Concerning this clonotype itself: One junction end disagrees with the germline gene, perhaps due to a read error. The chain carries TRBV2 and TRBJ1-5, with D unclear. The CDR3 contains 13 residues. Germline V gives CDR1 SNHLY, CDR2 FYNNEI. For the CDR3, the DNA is TGTACCAGCAGGCATAATCAAAATCAGCCCCAGCATTTT. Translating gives CTSRHNQNQPQHF.

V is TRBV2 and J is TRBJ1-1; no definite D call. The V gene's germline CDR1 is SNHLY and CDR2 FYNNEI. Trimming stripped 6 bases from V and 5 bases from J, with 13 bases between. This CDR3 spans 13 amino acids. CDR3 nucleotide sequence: TGTGCCAGCAGCTTTGTCGGAAGAACTGAAGCTTTCTTT. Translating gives CASSFVGRTEAFF.

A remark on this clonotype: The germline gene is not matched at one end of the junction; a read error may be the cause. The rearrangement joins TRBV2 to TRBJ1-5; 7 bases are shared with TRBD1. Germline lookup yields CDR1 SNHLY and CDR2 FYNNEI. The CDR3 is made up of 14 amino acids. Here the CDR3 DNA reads TGTGCCAGCATACAAACAGGGGAGGGTCAGCGCCAGCATTTT. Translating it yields CASIQTGEGQRQHF.

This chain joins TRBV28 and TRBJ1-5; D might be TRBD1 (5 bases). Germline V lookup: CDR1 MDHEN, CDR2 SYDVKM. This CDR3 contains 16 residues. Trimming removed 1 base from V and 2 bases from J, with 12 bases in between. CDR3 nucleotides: TGTGCCAGCAGTTTATCAGCGGGGACCCGCAATCAGCCCCAGCATTTT. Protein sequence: CASSLSAGTRNQPQHF.

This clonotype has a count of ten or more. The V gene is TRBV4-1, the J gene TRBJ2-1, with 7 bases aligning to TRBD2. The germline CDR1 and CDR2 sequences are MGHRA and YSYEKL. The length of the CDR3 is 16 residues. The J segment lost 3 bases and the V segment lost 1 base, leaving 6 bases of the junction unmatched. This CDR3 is CASSQATQRGYNEQFF. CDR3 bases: TGCGCCAGCAGCCAAGCCACGCAGCGGGGCTACAATGAGCAGTTCTTC.

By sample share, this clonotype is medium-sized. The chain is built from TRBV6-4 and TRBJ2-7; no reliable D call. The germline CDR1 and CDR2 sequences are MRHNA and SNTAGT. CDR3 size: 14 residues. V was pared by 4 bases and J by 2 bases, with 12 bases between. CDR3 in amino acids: CASSAPGFTYEQYF. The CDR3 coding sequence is TGTGCCAGCAGTGCGCCCGGCTTCACCTACGAGCAGTACTTC.

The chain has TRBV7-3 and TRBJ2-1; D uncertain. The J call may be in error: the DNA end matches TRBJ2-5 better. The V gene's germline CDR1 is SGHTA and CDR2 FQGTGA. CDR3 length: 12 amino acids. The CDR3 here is CASSPGTETQYF. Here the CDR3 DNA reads TGTGCCAGCAGCCCAGGTACGGAGACCCAGTACTTC.

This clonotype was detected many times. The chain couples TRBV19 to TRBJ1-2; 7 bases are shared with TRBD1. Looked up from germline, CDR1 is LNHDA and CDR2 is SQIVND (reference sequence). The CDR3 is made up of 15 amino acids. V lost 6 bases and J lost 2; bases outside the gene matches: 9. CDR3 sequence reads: CASSTGRQGNYGYTF. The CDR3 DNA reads TGTGCCAGTAGCACAGGACGACAGGGAAACTATGGCTACACCTTC.

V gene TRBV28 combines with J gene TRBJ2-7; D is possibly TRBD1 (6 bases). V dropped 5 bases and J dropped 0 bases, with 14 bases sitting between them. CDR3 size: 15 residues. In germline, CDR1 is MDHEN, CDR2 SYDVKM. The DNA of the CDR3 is TGTGCCAGCAGTGGACCGGGACATAGCTCCTACGAGCAGTACTTC. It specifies CASSGPGHSSYEQYF.

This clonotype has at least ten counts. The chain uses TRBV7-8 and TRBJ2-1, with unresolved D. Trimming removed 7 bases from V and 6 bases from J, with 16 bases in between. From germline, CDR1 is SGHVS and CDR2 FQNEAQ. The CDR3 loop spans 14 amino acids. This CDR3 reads CASTPHRRRNEQFF. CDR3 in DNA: TGTGCCAGCACCCCCCACCGACGGCGCAATGAGCAGTTCTTC.

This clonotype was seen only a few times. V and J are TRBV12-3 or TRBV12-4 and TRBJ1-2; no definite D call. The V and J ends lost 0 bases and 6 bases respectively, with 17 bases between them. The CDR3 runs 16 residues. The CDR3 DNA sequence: TGTGCCAGCAGTTTAGCGCTCCCGGACCTAGGCGATGGCTACACCTTC. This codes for CASSLALPDLGDGYTF.

The DNA for the CDR3 is TGCAGCGTTGTAGCGGGAGTAGTTCTCGAGCAGTACTTC. Its protein product is CSVVAGVVLEQYF. The chain has TRBV29-1 and TRBJ2-7; TRBD2 agrees at 9 bases. Trimming took 4 bases from V and 6 from J; bases not matched to a gene: 7. The germline gives CDR1 SQVTM, CDR2 ANQGSEA. This CDR3 is 13 amino acids long.

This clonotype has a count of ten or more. This CDR3 is CASIRGQGGVTEAFF. The CDR3 DNA reads TGTGCCAGTATTCGGGGACAGGGAGGGGTTACTGAAGCTTTCTTT. This chain connects TRBV19 to TRBJ1-1; 9 bases line up with TRBD1. Germline trimming cut 7 bases from V and 5 bases from J; bases unmatched to any gene: 11. The CDR3 runs to 15 residues. Germline V lookup: CDR1 LNHDA, CDR2 SQIVND (reference sequence).

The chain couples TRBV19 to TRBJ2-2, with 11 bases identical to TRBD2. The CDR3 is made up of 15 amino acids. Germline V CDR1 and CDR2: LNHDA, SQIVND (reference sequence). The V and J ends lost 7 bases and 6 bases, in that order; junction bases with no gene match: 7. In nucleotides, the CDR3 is TGTGCCAGTACTACTAGCGGGAGAGCATCCGGGGAGCTGTTTTTT. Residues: CASTTSGRASGELFF.

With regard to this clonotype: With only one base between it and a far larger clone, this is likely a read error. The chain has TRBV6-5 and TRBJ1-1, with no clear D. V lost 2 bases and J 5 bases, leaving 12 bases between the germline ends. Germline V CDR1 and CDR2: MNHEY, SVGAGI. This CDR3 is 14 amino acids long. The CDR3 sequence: CASSYGLLGTEAFF. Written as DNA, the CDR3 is TGTGCCAGCAGTTACGGGTTGTTAGGAACTGAAGCTTTCTTT.

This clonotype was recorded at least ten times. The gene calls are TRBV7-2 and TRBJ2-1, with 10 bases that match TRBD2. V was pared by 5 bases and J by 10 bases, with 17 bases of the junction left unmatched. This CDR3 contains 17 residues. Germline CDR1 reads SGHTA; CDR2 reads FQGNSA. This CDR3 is CASSRAGEAGGSEEQFF. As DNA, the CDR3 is TGTGCCAGCAGCCGAGCGGGGGAAGCGGGAGGGTCCGAAGAGCAGTTCTTC.

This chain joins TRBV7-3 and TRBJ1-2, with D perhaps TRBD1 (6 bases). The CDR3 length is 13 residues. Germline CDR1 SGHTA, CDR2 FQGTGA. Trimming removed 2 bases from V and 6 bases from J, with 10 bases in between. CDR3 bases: TGTGCCAGCAGCTTAGGACAGTTGGATGGCTACACCTTC. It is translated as CASSLGQLDGYTF.

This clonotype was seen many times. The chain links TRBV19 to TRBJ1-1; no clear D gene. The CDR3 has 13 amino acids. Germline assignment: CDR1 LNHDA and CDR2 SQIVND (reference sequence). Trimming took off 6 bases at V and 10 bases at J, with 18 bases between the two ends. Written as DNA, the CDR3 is TGTGCCAGTAGAAACGAAGGGTTTGATGCAGCTTTCTTT. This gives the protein CASRNEGFDAAFF. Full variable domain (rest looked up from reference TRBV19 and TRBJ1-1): DGGITQSPKYLFRKEGQNVTLSCEQNLNHDAMYWYRQDPGQGLRLIYYSQIVNDFQKGDIAEGYSVSREKKESFPLTVTSAQKNPTAFYLCASRNEGFDAAFFGQGTRLTVV.

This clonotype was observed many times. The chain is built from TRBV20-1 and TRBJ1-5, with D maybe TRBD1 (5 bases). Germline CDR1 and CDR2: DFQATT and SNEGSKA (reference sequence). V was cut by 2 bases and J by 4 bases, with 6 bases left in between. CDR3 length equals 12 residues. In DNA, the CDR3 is TGCAGTGCTAGATCAGGGAATCAGCCCCAGCATTTT. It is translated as CSARSGNQPQHF.

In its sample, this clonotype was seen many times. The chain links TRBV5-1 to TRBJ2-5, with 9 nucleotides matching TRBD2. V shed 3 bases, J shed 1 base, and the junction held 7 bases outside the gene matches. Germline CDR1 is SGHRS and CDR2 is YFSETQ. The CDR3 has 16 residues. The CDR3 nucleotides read TGCGCCAGCAGCTCGCCGACTAGCGGCCTCCAAGAGACCCAGTACTTC. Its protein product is CASSSPTSGLQETQYF.

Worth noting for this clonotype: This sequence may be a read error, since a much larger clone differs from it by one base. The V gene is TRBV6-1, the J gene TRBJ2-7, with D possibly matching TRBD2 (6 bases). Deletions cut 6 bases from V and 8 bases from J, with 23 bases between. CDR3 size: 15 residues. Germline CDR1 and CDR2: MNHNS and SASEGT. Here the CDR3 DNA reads TGTGCCAGCAGCGCTGACGGGACTCTAGATTACAAGCAGTACTTC. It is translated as CASSADGTLDYKQYF.

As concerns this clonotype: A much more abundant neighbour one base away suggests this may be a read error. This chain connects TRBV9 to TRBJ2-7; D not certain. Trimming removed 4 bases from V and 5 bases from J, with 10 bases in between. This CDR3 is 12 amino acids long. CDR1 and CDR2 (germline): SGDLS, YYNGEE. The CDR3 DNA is TGTGCCAGCAGCCCCCTCCAGGACGAGCAGTACTTC. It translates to CASSPLQDEQYF. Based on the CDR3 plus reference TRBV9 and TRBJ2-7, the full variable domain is DSGVTQTPKHLITATGQRVTLRCSPRSGDLSVYWYQQSLDQGLQFLIQYYNGEERAKGNILERFSAQQFPDLHSELNLSSLELGDSALYFCASSPLQDEQYFGPGTRLTVT.

The CDR3 DNA is TGTGCCATCAAGGTACAGGCTCTGTTCGGCTACACCTTC. It codes for CAIKVQALFGYTF. J is TRBJ1-2 and V is TRBV10-3; tentative D call: TRBD1 (5 bases). V gave up 7 bases and J gave up 8 bases, with 17 bases separating them. Germline V gene lookup returns CDR1 ENHRY and CDR2 SYGVKD. The length of the CDR3 is 13 residues.

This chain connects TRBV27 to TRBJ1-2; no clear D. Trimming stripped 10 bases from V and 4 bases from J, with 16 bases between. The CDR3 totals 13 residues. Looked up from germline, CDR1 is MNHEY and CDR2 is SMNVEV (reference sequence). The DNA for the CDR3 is TGTGCCACCTCGCCGGGTCCTATCTATGGCTACACCTTC. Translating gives CATSPGPIYGYTF.